What follows are 17 T cell receptor beta chains derived from one specimen sequenced in a study of cytomegalovirus exposure and HLA in healthy donors. In the PCR, 60 Vbeta and 13 Jbeta primers were used. Here immunoSEQ multiplex PCR was the method, and the copy in TCRdb shows in-frame clones only, minus some. This sample yields roughly 81,000 clones, of which under 85% are seen a single time; about 2.1% belongs to the top ten. The specimen sequenced was PBMCs. The receptors come from a boy aged 5-17 years in good health and CMV-seronegative.

The chain carries TRBV10-2 and TRBJ2-1; 7 positions match TRBD2. This CDR3 has 14 residues. CDR1 is WSHSY and CDR2 is SAAADI in the germline V gene. J lost 4 bases, V lost 2 bases, and 2 bases had no gene match. This CDR3 reads CASSEREVYNEQFF. The CDR3 region has the DNA TGCGCCAGCAGTGAGCGGGAGGTTTACAATGAGCAGTTCTTC.

The rearrangement uses TRBV12-5 and TRBJ2-3; 7 positions agree with TRBD1. V shed 1 base, J shed 1 base, and the junction held 5 bases outside the gene matches. This CDR3 has 16 residues. Germline lookup yields CDR1 LGHNT and CDR2 FRNRAP. CDR3 sequence reads: CASGLARGLRTDTQYF. In DNA form, the CDR3 reads TGTGCTAGTGGTTTGGCTAGGGGGCTACGCACAGATACGCAGTATTTT.

V is TRBV29-1 and J is TRBJ2-1; 7 bases map to TRBD1. Per the germline V gene, CDR1 is SQVTM and CDR2 is ANQGSEA. V trimming: 1 base; J trimming: 7 bases; junction bases outside the gene matches: 10. The CDR3 totals 15 residues. The CDR3 region is CSVEVLVWGQNEQFF. In DNA, the CDR3 is TGCAGCGTTGAAGTCCTCGTCTGGGGACAGAATGAGCAGTTCTTC.

The rearrangement links TRBV9 to TRBJ2-7; 10 bases fit TRBD2. Germline CDR1 and CDR2: SGDLS and YYNGEE. V shed 3 bases and J 6 bases; nucleotides not matched to a gene: 9. The CDR3 is made up of 15 amino acids. In nucleotides, the CDR3 is TGTGCCAGCAGCGCGCGAGCGGGAGGGTCCCTCGAGCAGTACTTC. Protein sequence: CASSARAGGSLEQYF.

This chain joins TRBV2 and TRBJ1-5, with D possibly TRBD1 on 5 matching bases. CDR1 and CDR2 (germline): SNHLY, FYNNEI. With 3 bases removed from V and 7 bases from J, the gap between germline ends came to 10 bases. CDR3 size: 13 residues. The CDR3 DNA follows: TGTGCCAGCAGTGAGGGGGGATTCCAGCCCCAGCATTTT. Encoded protein: CASSEGGFQPQHF.

This clone was detected once. The chain links TRBV28 to TRBJ1-2; 7 bases are shared with TRBD1. The germline V gene encodes CDR1 MDHEN and CDR2 SYDVKM. This CDR3 region has 12 residues. V gave up 8 bases and J gave up 3 bases; unmatched junction bases: 3. CDR3 nucleotides: TGTGCCAGCCGGGACAGTTACTATGGCTACACCTTC. This encodes CASRDSYYGYTF.

Comment on this clone: Relative to the germline gene, one junction end is altered; a read error may explain this. This chain connects TRBV29-1 to TRBJ2-1, with TRBD1 matching over 9 bases. The CDR3 spans 14 residues. Looked up from germline, CDR1 is SQVTM and CDR2 is ANQGSEA. The CDR3 nucleotides are TGCAGCGGCGGCCGGGACAGGGTCTACAATGGGCAGTTCTTC. It is translated as CSGGRDRVYNGQFF.

This clone occurred once. V gene TRBV4-1 combines with J gene TRBJ2-2; TRBD1 aligns across 8 bases. With 3 bases clipped from V and 1 base from J, the junction kept 10 bases outside the gene matches. CDR3 size: 18 residues. CDR1 is MGHRA, CDR2 YSYEKL, per germline. CDR3 sequence reads: CASSQYGQGTMNTGELFF. CDR3 bases: TGCGCCAGCAGCCAGTACGGACAGGGAACGATGAACACCGGGGAGCTGTTTTTT.

The V and J genes are TRBV5-4 and TRBJ2-7; TRBD1 matches at 8 bases. The CDR3 has 13 residues. Unmatched junction bases numbered 3, after V lost 4 bases and J lost 3 bases. Per the germline V gene, CDR1 is SGHNT and CDR2 is YYREEE (reference sequence). The CDR3 here is CASSDRGNYEQYF. As DNA, the CDR3 is TGTGCCAGCAGCGACAGGGGAAACTACGAGCAGTACTTC.

The chain recombines TRBV7-9 with TRBJ1-2; 7 bases are shared with TRBD1. From germline, CDR1 is SEHNR and CDR2 FQNEAQ (reference sequence). CDR3 length: 15 amino acids. With 4 bases clipped from V and 0 bases from J, the junction kept 5 bases outside the gene matches. The CDR3 DNA is TGTGCCAGCAGCTCTGACAGGGAGTCTAACTATGGCTACACCTTC. It specifies CASSSDRESNYGYTF.

The chain is built from TRBV7-9 and TRBJ1-1; D is ambiguous. Trimming stripped 1 base from V and 8 bases from J, with 14 bases between. The CDR3 consists of 14 residues. Germline V gives CDR1 SEHNR, CDR2 FQNEAQ (reference sequence). CDR3 region: CASSLDPFAGEAFF. CDR3 bases: TGTGCCAGCAGCTTAGACCCGTTCGCCGGGGAAGCTTTCTTT. The entire variable domain, with the rest obtained from reference TRBV7-9 and TRBJ1-1, is as follows: DTGVSQNPRHKITKRGQNVTFRCDPISEHNRLYWYRQTLGQGPEFLTYFQNEAQLEKSRLLSDRFSAERPKGSFSTLEIQRTEQGDSAMYLCASSLDPFAGEAFFGQGTRLTVV.

This sequence joins TRBV25-1 and TRBJ1-1, with TRBD1 matching 7 bases. The germline V gene has CDR1 MGHDK and CDR2 SYGVNS. The CDR3 runs to 16 residues. J was trimmed by 0 bases and V by 1 base; bases with no gene match: 5. The CDR3, as DNA: TGTGCCAGCAGTGAATCTTTGGACAGGATGAACACTGAAGCTTTCTTT. Amino acid sequence: CASSESLDRMNTEAFF. The full variable domain, in which reference TRBV25-1 and TRBJ1-1 provide the parts outside the CDR3, is EADIYQTPRYLVIGTGKKITLECSQTMGHDKMYWYQQDPGMELHLIHYSYGVNSTEKGDLSSESTVSRIRTEHFPLTLESARPSHTSQYLCASSESLDRMNTEAFFGQGTRLTVV.

J is TRBJ1-5 and V is TRBV19; D remains unclear. Trimming removed 2 bases at V and 4 bases at J, with 9 bases between. The CDR3 spans 14 residues. Germline V gene lookup returns CDR1 LNHDA and CDR2 SQIVND (reference sequence). CDR3 bases: TGTGCCAGTAGTATAAGGCAGACAAATCAGCCCCAGCATTTT. It yields the protein CASSIRQTNQPQHF.

The chain links TRBV27 to TRBJ1-6; 9 nucleotides align to TRBD1. J lost 9 bases, V lost 10 bases, and 7 bases had no gene match. This CDR3 contains 13 residues. Germline-derived CDR1 and CDR2 are MNHEY and SMNVEV (reference sequence). In DNA form, the CDR3 reads TGTGCCACCCGGCCGGACAGGGGTTCACCCCTCCACTTT. Protein: CATRPDRGSPLHF.

A few counts support this clone. V is TRBV9 and J is TRBJ1-2, with D tentatively TRBD1 (5 bases). V dropped 0 bases and J dropped 6 bases, with 15 bases sitting between them. Germline V gives CDR1 SGDLS, CDR2 YYNGEE. The CDR3 totals 15 residues. DNA of the CDR3: TGTGCCAGCAGCGTAGCAGACAGCCCATATAATGGCTACACCTTC. It encodes CASSVADSPYNGYTF. The variable domain in full, completed from reference TRBV9 and TRBJ1-2, reads DSGVTQTPKHLITATGQRVTLRCSPRSGDLSVYWYQQSLDQGLQFLIQYYNGEERAKGNILERFSAQQFPDLHSELNLSSLELGDSALYFCASSVADSPYNGYTFGSGTRLTVV.

The chain uses TRBV29-1 and TRBJ1-5, with 9 positions matching TRBD1. The CDR3 totals 13 residues. With 7 bases clipped from V and 6 bases from J, the junction kept 7 bases outside the gene matches. Germline loops: CDR1 SQVTM, CDR2 ANQGSEA. CDR3 bases: TGCAGCGGTGGACAGGGGTTAGGTCAGCCCCAGCATTTT. Translated, it gives CSGGQGLGQPQHF.

This chain uses TRBV18 with TRBJ2-7; the match to TRBD2 covers 10 bases. The CDR3 extends over 15 amino acids. Germline CDR1 reads KGHSH; CDR2 reads LQKENI. Trimming at V came to 2 bases and at J to 0 bases, leaving 1 base not matched to a gene. DNA for the CDR3: TGTGCCAGCTCACCAGGACTAGCGGACTCCTACGAGCAGTACTTC. Its translation is CASSPGLADSYEQYF.